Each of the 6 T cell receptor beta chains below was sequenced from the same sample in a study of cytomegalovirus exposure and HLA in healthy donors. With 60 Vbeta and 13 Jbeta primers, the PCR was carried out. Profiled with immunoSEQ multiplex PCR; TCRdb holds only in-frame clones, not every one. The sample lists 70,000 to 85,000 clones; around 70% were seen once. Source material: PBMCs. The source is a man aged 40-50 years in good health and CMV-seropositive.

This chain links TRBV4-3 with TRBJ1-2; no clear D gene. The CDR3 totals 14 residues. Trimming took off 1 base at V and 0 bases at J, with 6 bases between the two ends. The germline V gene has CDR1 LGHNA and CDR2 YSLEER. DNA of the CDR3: TGCGCCAGCAGCCAAGTGGTAGCTAACTATGGCTACACCTTC. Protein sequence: CASSQVVANYGYTF.

In DNA form, the CDR3 reads TGTGCCAGCAGTGAAGGCGGCGTAAACACCGGGGAGCTGTTTTTT. It is translated as CASSEGGVNTGELFF. V gene TRBV2 combines with J gene TRBJ2-2; D call uncertain. The germline V gene encodes CDR1 SNHLY and CDR2 FYNNEI. V lost 1 base to trimming and J lost 2 bases, with 8 bases between them. The CDR3 extends over 15 amino acids.

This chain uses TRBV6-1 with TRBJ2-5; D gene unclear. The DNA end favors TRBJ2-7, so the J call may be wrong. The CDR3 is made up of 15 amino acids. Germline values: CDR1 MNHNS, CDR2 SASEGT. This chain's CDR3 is CASSEAQFGSYEQYF. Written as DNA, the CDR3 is TGTGCCAGCAGTGAAGCGCAATTCGGGTCCTACGAGCAGTACTTC.

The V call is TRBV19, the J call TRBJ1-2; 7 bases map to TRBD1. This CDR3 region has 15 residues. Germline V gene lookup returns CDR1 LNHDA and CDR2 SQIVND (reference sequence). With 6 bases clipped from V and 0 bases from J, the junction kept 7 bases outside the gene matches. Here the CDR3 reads CASRNGQATNYGYTF. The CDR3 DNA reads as TGTGCCAGTAGAAACGGACAGGCAACTAACTATGGCTACACCTTC.

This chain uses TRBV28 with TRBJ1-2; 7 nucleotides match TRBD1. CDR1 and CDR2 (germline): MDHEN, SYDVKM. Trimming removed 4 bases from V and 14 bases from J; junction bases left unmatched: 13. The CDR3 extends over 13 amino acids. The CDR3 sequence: CASSSQQGLEGTF. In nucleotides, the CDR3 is TGTGCCAGCAGTTCTCAACAGGGGCTGGAGGGAACCTTC.

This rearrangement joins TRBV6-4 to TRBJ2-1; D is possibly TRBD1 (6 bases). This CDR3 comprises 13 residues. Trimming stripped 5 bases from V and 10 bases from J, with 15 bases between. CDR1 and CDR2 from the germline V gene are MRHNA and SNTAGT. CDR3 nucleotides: TGTGCCAGCAGTTACCTACAGGGATACGAGCAGTTCTTC. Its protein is CASSYLQGYEQFF.